The 10 T cell receptor beta chains below all came from one sample that was sequenced in a study of control samples from healthy donors and cancer patients. TCRdb's copy holds only in-frame clones and misses some; the assay was immunoSEQ multiplex PCR. The table records about 59,000 clones, approximately 92% of them present only once. Sequenced: PBMCs. These receptors came from a man in his forties or fifties with colorectal cancer.

This chain uses TRBV19 with TRBJ2-2; D possibly matches TRBD1 or TRBD2 (5 bases each). Germline V gene lookup returns CDR1 LNHDA and CDR2 SQIVND (reference sequence). The ends were cut back, 5 bases at V and 0 bases at J, with 13 bases in the middle. CDR3 size: 16 residues. The CDR3 is CASSARGPSNTGELFF. In DNA, the CDR3 is TGTGCCAGTAGTGCCCGGGGACCGTCGAACACCGGGGAGCTGTTTTTT.

The gene calls are TRBV5-1 and TRBJ1-4, with TRBD1 matching over 7 bases. The CDR3 has 16 residues. Germline CDR1 reads SGHRS; CDR2 reads YFSETQ. Trimming cost V 0 bases and J 7 bases; bases outside gene matches: 9. The CDR3 region is CASSLEGQGVFEKLFF. The CDR3, as DNA: TGCGCCAGCAGCTTGGAGGGGCAGGGGGTTTTTGAAAAACTGTTTTTT.

This clone was seen a handful of times. The V gene is TRBV29-1, the J gene TRBJ1-1; D is unresolved. The germline V gene encodes CDR1 SQVTM and CDR2 ANQGSEA. This CDR3 is 14 amino acids long. Trimming cost V 6 bases and J 1 base, with 15 bases left between them. The CDR3 DNA sequence: TGCAGCGTGGGTCCGGTGACCGCGAACACTGAAGCTTTCTTT. Encoded protein: CSVGPVTANTEAFF.

The chain employs TRBV6-2 or TRBV6-3 and TRBJ1-2, with 7 bases fitting TRBD1. CDR3 length equals 16 residues. Losses at the gene ends were 2 bases for V and 2 bases for J; bases not matched to a gene: 8. Germline V lookup: CDR1 MNHEY, CDR2 SVGEGT. The CDR3 region has the DNA TGTGCCAGCAGTTACCTGACCCTACAGGGGAACTATGGCTACACCTTC. This sequence encodes CASSYLTLQGNYGYTF.

This clone was seen more than once but under ten times. DNA for the CDR3: TGTGCCAGCAGCTTAGACCCAAGGGGACAGGGCGGTCAGCCCCAGCATTTT. Encoded protein: CASSLDPRGQGGQPQHF. The V call is TRBV7-2, the J call TRBJ1-5, with 9 bases that match TRBD1. V lost 1 base and J lost 6; bases outside the gene matches: 10. The germline CDR1 and CDR2 sequences are SGHTA and FQGNSA. This CDR3 region has 17 residues.

The chain has TRBV5-6 and TRBJ2-2; the D gene is possibly TRBD1 (5 bases). CDR3 size: 18 residues. Trimming stripped 3 bases from V and 2 bases from J, with 20 bases between. Germline loops: CDR1 SGHDT, CDR2 YYEEEE. CDR3 nucleotides: TGTGCCAGCAGCTCATCCCGCGTGACAGTAGACAACACCGGGGAGCTGTTTTTT. Its protein is CASSSSRVTVDNTGELFF.

This clone occurred once. The rearrangement joins TRBV3-1 (or the pseudogene TRBV3-2) to TRBJ1-2; D unclear. The CDR3 covers 15 residues. CDR1 and CDR2 from the germline V gene are LGHDT and YNNKEL (reference sequence). Trimming stripped 2 bases from V and 4 bases from J, with 14 bases between. Here the CDR3 reads CASSQSRREIYGYTF. The CDR3 DNA follows: TGTGCCAGCAGCCAAAGTCGGAGGGAGATCTATGGCTACACCTTC.

The J gene is TRBJ2-2, the V gene TRBV20-1, with D uncertain. This CDR3 is 12 amino acids long. Germline CDR1 and CDR2: DFQATT and SNEGSKA (reference sequence). Between the trimmed V and J ends, which lost 3 bases and 7 bases, there was a span of 9 bases. CDR3 sequence (DNA): TGCAGTGCTAGTCAGGCGGTCGGGGAGCTGTTTTTT. Translated: CSASQAVGELFF.

V usage is TRBV7-9 and J usage is TRBJ2-5, with 11 bases lining up with TRBD2. V was clipped by 3 bases and J by 5 bases; unmatched bases: 5. The CDR3 is 15 residues long. The germline V gene encodes CDR1 SEHNR and CDR2 FQNEAQ (reference sequence). CDR3 sequence reads: CASSLPSGGSETQYF. Here the CDR3 DNA reads TGTGCCAGCAGCTTGCCTAGCGGGGGGTCGGAGACCCAGTACTTC.

The chain carries TRBV7-6 and TRBJ1-1, with TRBD1 as a possible D gene (5 bases). This CDR3 has 15 amino acids. Germline V gene data show CDR1 as SGHVS and CDR2 as FNYEAQ. Trimming pared 8 bases from V and 0 bases from J, leaving 16 bases between. The CDR3 spells CASRAKEGLNTEAFF. CDR3 sequence (DNA): TGTGCCAGCCGTGCAAAAGAGGGGTTGAACACTGAAGCTTTCTTT.